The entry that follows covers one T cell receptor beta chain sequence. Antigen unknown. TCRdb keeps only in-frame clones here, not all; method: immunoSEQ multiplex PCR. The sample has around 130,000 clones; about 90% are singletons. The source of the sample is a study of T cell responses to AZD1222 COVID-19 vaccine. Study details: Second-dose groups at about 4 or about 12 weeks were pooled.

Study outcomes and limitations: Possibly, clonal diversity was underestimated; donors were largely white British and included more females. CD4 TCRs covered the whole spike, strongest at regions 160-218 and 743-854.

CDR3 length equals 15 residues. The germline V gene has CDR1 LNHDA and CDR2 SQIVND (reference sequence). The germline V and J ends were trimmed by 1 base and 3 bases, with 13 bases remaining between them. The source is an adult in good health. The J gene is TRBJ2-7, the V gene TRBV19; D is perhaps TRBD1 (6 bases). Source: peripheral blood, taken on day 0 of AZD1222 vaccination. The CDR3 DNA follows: TGTGCCAGTAGTATAGTGGCAGGGGATAGCTACGAGCAGTACTTC. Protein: CASSIVAGDSYEQYF. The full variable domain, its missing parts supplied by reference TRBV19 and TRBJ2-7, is DGGITQSPKYLFRKEGQNVTLSCEQNLNHDAMYWYRQDPGQGLRLIYYSQIVNDFQKGDIAEGYSVSREKKESFPLTVTSAQKNPTAFYLCASSIVAGDSYEQYFGPGTRLTVT.